Shown below are 30 T cell receptor beta chains from a single sample sequenced in a study of blood T cell repertoires in COVID-19. Method: immunoSEQ multiplex PCR; TCRdb's copy keeps in-frame clones and lacks some. This sample yields 350,000 or so clones, of which 65% to 90% are seen a single time; 3.5% to 4.5% belongs to the top ten. What was sequenced was PBMCs or T cells enriched from blood (not recorded which). These receptors all come from a woman aged 40 to 50 with acute COVID-19.

This chain joins TRBV18 and TRBJ1-4; unclear D gene. The germline V gene encodes CDR1 KGHSH and CDR2 LQKENI. V was shortened by 3 bases and J by 5 bases, with 7 bases between the two germline ends. The CDR3 sequence is 13 residues long. CDR3 amino acids: CASSPIENEKLFF. CDR3 sequence (DNA): TGTGCCAGCTCACCCATAGAAAATGAAAAACTGTTTTTT.

This sequence joins TRBV7-9 and TRBJ2-1; TRBD2 matches at 8 bases. This CDR3 has 15 residues. Trimming took 3 bases from V and 10 from J; bases not matched to a gene: 11. Germline values: CDR1 SEHNR, CDR2 FQNEAQ (reference sequence). DNA of the CDR3: TGTGCCAGCAGCTTGTTTGCGGGACTAGGAGGCGAGCAGTTCTTC. This encodes CASSLFAGLGGEQFF.

The CDR3 DNA reads TGCAGCGTTGATGCCAGTGTGGAGACCCAGTACTTC. Protein sequence: CSVDASVETQYF. This chain links TRBV29-1 with TRBJ2-5; D is unclear. CDR1 is SQVTM and CDR2 is ANQGSEA in the germline V gene. CDR3 length: 12 amino acids. Deletions cut 3 bases from V and 5 bases from J, with 10 bases between.

CDR3 DNA: TGTGCCAGCAAGATACAGGGTTCTGGAAACACCATATATTTT. Its translation is CASKIQGSGNTIYF. V usage is TRBV6-4 and J usage is TRBJ1-3, with D possibly being TRBD1 (6 bases). V dropped 7 bases and J dropped 1 base, with 11 bases sitting between them. In germline, CDR1 is MRHNA, CDR2 SNTAGT. CDR3 length: 14 amino acids.

J is TRBJ2-7 and V is TRBV28; D may be TRBD2 (6 bases). With 3 bases removed from V and 6 bases from J, the gap between germline ends came to 9 bases. CDR3 length equals 12 residues. Germline V gene data show CDR1 as MDHEN and CDR2 as SYDVKM. In DNA form, the CDR3 reads TGTGCCAGCAGTTTTGTGGGGGGCGAGCAGTACTTC. As protein: CASSFVGGEQYF.

The table lists this clone with a count of one. This chain connects TRBV7-9 to TRBJ1-5; D is perhaps TRBD1 (6 bases). Germline lookup yields CDR1 SEHNR and CDR2 FQNEAQ (reference sequence). V was shortened by 5 bases and J by 5 bases, with 16 bases between the two germline ends. The CDR3 runs 15 residues. For the CDR3, the DNA is TGTGCCAGCAGCCCAATCTACCGGACAGATCAGCCCCAGCATTTT. Translation: CASSPIYRTDQPQHF.

The chain couples TRBV14 to TRBJ2-1, with 14 bases aligning to TRBD2. With V trimmed by 4 bases and J by 7 bases, 6 bases remained unmatched. Per germline, CDR1 SGHDN and CDR2 FVKESK. This CDR3 is 16 amino acids long. As DNA, the CDR3 is TGTGCCAGCAGCCCCCGTCGACTAGCGGGAGGGAATGAGCAGTTCTTC. This encodes CASSPRRLAGGNEQFF. The entire variable domain, with the rest obtained from reference TRBV14 and TRBJ2-1, is as follows: EAGVTQFPSHSVIEKGQTVTLRCDPISGHDNLYWYRRVMGKEIKFLLHFVKESKQDESGMPNNRFLAERTGGTYSTLKVQPAELEDSGVYFCASSPRRLAGGNEQFFGPGTRLTVL.

The chain has TRBV13 and TRBJ2-3, with D perhaps TRBD2 (6 bases). Trimming cost V 5 bases and J 10 bases, with 25 bases left between them. In germline, CDR1 is PRHDT, CDR2 FYEKMQ (reference sequence). The CDR3 has 16 residues. CDR3 sequence reads: CASSQTTASAKNAQYF. For the CDR3, the DNA is TGTGCCAGCAGCCAAACGACTGCTAGCGCTAAAAACGCGCAGTATTTT. Using reference TRBV13 and TRBJ2-3 for the parts outside the CDR3, the full variable domain is AAGVIQSPRHLIKEKRETATLKCYPIPRHDTVYWYQQGPGQDPQFLISFYEKMQSDKGSIPDRFSAQQFSDYHSELNMSSLELGDSALYFCASSQTTASAKNAQYFGPGTRLTVL.

The genes are TRBV6-5 and TRBJ1-5, with D possibly being TRBD1 (6 bases). This CDR3 contains 13 residues. CDR1 and CDR2 (germline): MNHEY, SVGAGI. Trimming took off 6 bases at V and 5 bases at J, with 11 bases between the two ends. Here the CDR3 reads CASSRGWDQPQHF. The CDR3 DNA is TGTGCCAGCAGCAGGGGTTGGGATCAGCCCCAGCATTTT.

The rearrangement links TRBV6-1 to TRBJ1-5, with 7 nucleotides matching TRBD1. The CDR3 sequence is 16 residues long. With 1 base clipped from V and 2 bases from J, the junction kept 5 bases outside the gene matches. CDR1 is MNHNS, CDR2 SASEGT, per germline. The CDR3 is CASSEVYQGGNQPQHF. The CDR3, as DNA: TGTGCCAGCAGTGAAGTTTATCAGGGGGGCAATCAGCCCCAGCATTTT.

The chain has TRBV11-2 and TRBJ2-1, with 9 bases aligning to TRBD2. Germline trimming cut 5 bases from V and 1 base from J; bases unmatched to any gene: 3. The CDR3 has 15 amino acids. Looked up from germline, CDR1 is SGHAT and CDR2 is FQNNGV. In DNA form, the CDR3 reads TGTGCCAGCAGCCTCAGCGGGGGGTCCTACAATGAGCAGTTCTTC. This gives the protein CASSLSGGSYNEQFF.

The CDR3 DNA sequence: TGTGCCAGCAGGCGGACAGGGGGCAATTCACCCCTCCACTTT. Translating gives CASRRTGGNSPLHF. The V gene is TRBV6-5, the J gene TRBJ1-6, with 11 bases matching TRBD1. Germline trimming cut 6 bases from V and 7 bases from J; bases unmatched to any gene: 2. The germline CDR1 and CDR2 sequences are MNHEY and SVGAGI. The CDR3 extends over 14 amino acids.

V is TRBV12-1 and J is TRBJ1-5; the D call in the table, TRBD1, was not verified against the DNA. TRBV12-1 constitutes a pseudogene. The CDR3 is 16 residues long. CDR3 coding DNA: TGTGCCAGCAGCTTTCAGGGGGCGGTGGGCAATCAGCCCCAGCATTTT. This sequence encodes CASSFQGAVGNQPQHF.

The chain carries TRBV5-4 and TRBJ1-2; 9 bases are a match to TRBD1. The CDR3 runs to 15 residues. Germline-derived CDR1 and CDR2 are SGHNT and YYREEE (reference sequence). V lost 1 base to trimming and J lost 3 bases; unmatched junction nucleotides: 4. The CDR3 loop is CASSLTRDRDYGYTF. For the CDR3, the DNA is TGTGCCAGCAGCTTGACTCGGGACAGGGACTATGGCTACACCTTC. Full variable domain (remainder filled in from reference TRBV5-4 and TRBJ1-2): ETGVTQSPTHLIKTRGQQVTLRCSSQSGHNTVSWYQQALGQGPQFIFQYYREEENGRGNFPPRFSGLQFPNYSSELNVNALELDDSALYLCASSLTRDRDYGYTFGSGTRLTVV.

The chain links TRBV6-2 or TRBV6-3 to TRBJ2-3; 10 nucleotides match TRBD1. The germline CDR1 and CDR2 sequences are MNHEY and SVGEGT. V shed 0 bases, J shed 1 base, and the junction held 10 bases outside the gene matches. This CDR3 has 19 residues. CDR3 sequence (DNA): TGTGCCAGCAGTTACTCACGGACAGGGGGAAGGGGTCGCACAGATACGCAGTATTTT. Protein product: CASSYSRTGGRGRTDTQYF.

The gene calls are TRBV5-6 and TRBJ2-7; 9 positions agree with TRBD1. This CDR3 has 15 amino acids. The germline V gene has CDR1 SGHDT and CDR2 YYEEEE. Trimming took 2 bases from V and 5 from J; bases not matched to a gene: 8. CDR3 nucleotides: TGTGCCAGCAGCTTAGCGGGACAGGGTAAGAACGAGCAGTACTTC. It is translated as CASSLAGQGKNEQYF.

The J gene is TRBJ1-6, the V gene TRBV27; D may be TRBD1 (6 bases). The CDR3 is 19 amino acids. V lost 4 bases, J lost 10 bases, and 29 bases lay in between. CDR1 and CDR2 (germline): MNHEY, SMNVEV (reference sequence). Here the CDR3 DNA reads TGTGCCAGCAGTTCCCCATTGACGTCTCGGGGGGCAGGAACGTCACCCCTCCACTTT. Translation: CASSSPLTSRGAGTSPLHF.

The chain carries TRBV4-3 and TRBJ2-1; 10 positions match TRBD2. The germline V gene has CDR1 LGHNA and CDR2 YSLEER. The CDR3 consists of 18 residues. V lost 4 bases to trimming and J lost 5 bases; unmatched junction nucleotides: 14. The CDR3, as DNA: TGCGCCAGCAGCCCACGAGCGGGAGGGCCTTGGGGGAACAATGAGCAGTTCTTC. It yields the protein CASSPRAGGPWGNNEQFF.

This chain links TRBV4-2 with TRBJ2-5; the D is unclear. This CDR3 is 13 amino acids long. V was pared by 4 bases and J by 5 bases, with 11 bases between. The germline V gene has CDR1 LGHNA and CDR2 YNFKEQ. CDR3 sequence: CASSPQMGETQYF. CDR3 nucleotides: TGTGCCAGCAGCCCGCAAATGGGCGAGACCCAGTACTTC.

This sequence joins TRBV19 and TRBJ1-1; D not certain. Trimming pared 5 bases from V and 5 bases from J, leaving 12 bases between. Germline V gives CDR1 LNHDA, CDR2 SQIVND (reference sequence). The CDR3 has 13 residues. The CDR3 DNA follows: TGTGCCAGTAGTTATGGGAGGAGGACTGAAGCTTTCTTT. Its translation is CASSYGRRTEAFF.

The chain links TRBV11-2 to TRBJ2-5; D is undetermined. The CDR3 loop spans 16 amino acids. Germline V lookup: CDR1 SGHAT, CDR2 FQNNGV. V lost 1 base and J 2 bases, leaving 14 bases between the germline ends. The CDR3 reads CASSLAGSRGQETQYF. The CDR3 bases are TGTGCCAGCAGCTTAGCTGGTAGCCGCGGACAAGAGACCCAGTACTTC.

V and J are TRBV5-8 and TRBJ1-1, with unresolved D. Looked up from germline, CDR1 is SGHTS and CDR2 is YDEGEE. Trimming cost V 4 bases and J 7 bases, with 11 bases left between them. The CDR3 sequence is 12 residues long. The CDR3 spells CASSRLRGEAFF. CDR3 coding DNA: TGTGCCAGCAGCCGTCTCCGGGGTGAAGCTTTCTTT. The variable domain in full, completed from reference TRBV5-8 and TRBJ1-1, reads EAGVTQSPTHLIKTRGQQATLRCSPISGHTSVYWYQQALGLGLQFLLWYDEGEERNRGNFPPRFSGRQFPNYSSELNVNALELEDSALYLCASSRLRGEAFFGQGTRLTVV.

V gene TRBV7-9 combines with J gene TRBJ1-2; tentatively, D is TRBD1 (6 bases). The CDR3 runs 15 residues. Per germline, CDR1 SEHNR and CDR2 FQNEAQ (reference sequence). The V end lost 5 bases, the J end lost 4 bases, and 17 bases lay between the germline ends. CDR3 sequence reads: CASSTRGQELYGYTF. The DNA for the CDR3 is TGTGCCAGCAGCACAAGGGGACAAGAACTCTATGGCTACACCTTC. The variable domain in full, completed from reference TRBV7-9 and TRBJ1-2, reads DTGVSQNPRHKITKRGQNVTFRCDPISEHNRLYWYRQTLGQGPEFLTYFQNEAQLEKSRLLSDRFSAERPKGSFSTLEIQRTEQGDSAMYLCASSTRGQELYGYTFGSGTRLTVV.

V usage is TRBV9 and J usage is TRBJ2-7; D might be TRBD2 (6 bases). Germline V gene data show CDR1 as SGDLS and CDR2 as YYNGEE. This CDR3 comprises 17 residues. Trimming stripped 0 bases from V and 2 bases from J, with 18 bases between. CDR3 sequence reads: CASSVGDSYQATYEQYF. The CDR3 DNA sequence: TGTGCCAGCAGCGTAGGGGACTCCTACCAGGCGACCTACGAGCAGTACTTC.

The V and J genes are TRBV28 and TRBJ2-3; no clear D gene. The length of the CDR3 is 13 residues. Germline values: CDR1 MDHEN, CDR2 SYDVKM. The V end lost 2 bases, the J end lost 2 bases, and 5 bases lay between the germline ends. CDR3 in DNA: TGTGCCAGCAGTTTACGAGACACAGATACGCAGTATTTT. It encodes CASSLRDTDTQYF.

The chain combines TRBV4-3 with TRBJ1-2; D might be TRBD1 (5 bases). Germline lookup yields CDR1 LGHNA and CDR2 YSLEER. This CDR3 spans 17 amino acids. V lost 2 bases to trimming and J lost 7 bases, with 23 bases between them. The CDR3 protein is CASSQMSLTVLGGGYTF. The CDR3 DNA follows: TGCGCCAGCAGCCAAATGAGTTTGACGGTCCTCGGGGGTGGCTACACCTTC.

The chain is built from TRBV28 and TRBJ1-2; 7 bases map to TRBD1. This CDR3 has 14 amino acids. The V gene end was trimmed by 5 bases and the J gene end by 4 bases; junction bases not matched to a gene: 7. Germline lookup yields CDR1 MDHEN and CDR2 SYDVKM. The DNA for the CDR3 is TGTGCCAGCAGTCCCACCCGGGACAGCTATGGCTACACCTTC. Amino acids: CASSPTRDSYGYTF.

The chain has TRBV12-3 or TRBV12-4 and TRBJ1-3, with a tentative D call TRBD1 (6 bases). CDR3 size: 13 residues. V was shortened by 4 bases and J by 16 bases, with 20 bases between the two germline ends. The CDR3 nucleotides are TGTGCCAGCAGTTCCTCGGGGGGCAGAGAAGGGTATTTT. Translated: CASSSSGGREGYF.

This chain joins TRBV15 and TRBJ1-1; 7 positions match TRBD1. This CDR3 spans 14 amino acids. V shed 4 bases and J 6 bases; nucleotides not matched to a gene: 8. The germline CDR1 and CDR2 sequences are LNHNV and YYDKDF (reference sequence). The CDR3 DNA sequence: TGTGCCACCAGCACCCTGTCGGGACAGCCTGAAGCTTTCTTT. Protein product: CATSTLSGQPEAFF.

The V and J genes are TRBV24-1 and TRBJ1-5; D is perhaps TRBD1 (6 bases). CDR1 is KGHDR and CDR2 is SFDVKD in the germline V gene. CDR3 length: 13 amino acids. Trimming removed 5 bases from V and 6 bases from J, with 10 bases in between. CDR3 in DNA: TGTGCCACCAGTGCAGGGGAGAGTCAGCCCCAGCATTTT. Its translation: CATSAGESQPQHF.